This note documents a single TCR beta chain sequence. Its antigen is currently unknown. The CDR3 contains 13 residues. Germline V CDR1 and CDR2: SQVTM, ANQGSEA. The V end lost 4 bases, the J end lost 8 bases, and 14 bases lay between the germline ends. Naive CD8 T cells, phenotype CD8+CD4-CCR7+CD45RA+, were sorted. TCRdb re-called the PCR reads with MiXCR, one entry per CDR3 protein. The sample shows about 40,000 distinct CDR3 sequences, around 18% of them seen only once. The data stem from a study of molecular identifiers for immune sequencing clone quantification. Study in general: Replicate RNA came from 20,000 or 100,000 naive CD8 cells and was split five ways, and four parts were sequenced.

General study points: Jurkat TCR RNA spiked in from one cell reportedly remained identifiable amid over 850,000 naive cells. Clones above 20 RNA copies held over 98% of effector molecules, under 1% in naive cells.

This clonotype was sampled from a human donor in good health. Some libraries in this study had Jurkat cell RNA spiked in. The chain joins TRBV29-1 to TRBJ2-2; D may correspond to TRBD1 or TRBD2 (6 bases each). The sequenced material came from naive CD8+ T cells from blood, with Jurkat cell RNA spiked in. Subset of the sample: FACS-sorted CD8+CD4-CCR7+CD45RA+ naive T cells. For the CDR3, the DNA is TGCAGCGTTGCCGGGCGGAGGGGGGGGGAGCTGTTTTTT. Protein sequence: CSVAGRRGGELFF.